A single sample is the source of the 23 T cell receptor beta chains below, sequenced in a study of blood T cell repertoires in COVID-19. The table came from immunoSEQ multiplex PCR; TCRdb's copy has only in-frame clones and leaves some out. The data contain some 160,000 clones, 60% to 85% of them seen just once; the ten biggest clones take up about 8.6%. The sample comprised peripheral blood. The receptors originated from a man aged 50 or older with active or convalescent COVID-19.

V usage is TRBV19 and J usage is TRBJ1-1, with 7 bases aligning to TRBD1. V shed 5 bases, J shed 0 bases, and the junction held 12 bases outside the gene matches. Germline CDR1 reads LNHDA; CDR2 reads SQIVND (reference sequence). The length of the CDR3 is 17 residues. CDR3 loop: CASSLTPGQKVNTEAFF. CDR3 DNA sequence: TGTGCCAGTAGTCTCACTCCGGGACAGAAAGTGAACACTGAAGCTTTCTTT.

V and J are TRBV27 and TRBJ2-3; 10 bases fit TRBD2. Germline trimming cut 5 bases from V and 2 bases from J; bases unmatched to any gene: 7. Looked up from germline, CDR1 is MNHEY and CDR2 is SMNVEV (reference sequence). The CDR3 has 16 amino acids. The CDR3 coding sequence is TGTGCCAGCAGTATCCTAGCGGGAGTACTCACAGATACGCAGTATTTT. Translated, it gives CASSILAGVLTDTQYF.

The CDR3 nucleotides are TGTGCCAGCAGTGAAGGGGGCCAGCCGCTCAACTATGGCTACACCTTC. Translated: CASSEGGQPLNYGYTF. This chain connects TRBV25-1 to TRBJ1-2, with D possibly matching TRBD1 (6 bases). This CDR3 contains 16 residues. V was pared by 2 bases and J by 2 bases, with 15 bases between. Germline assignment: CDR1 MGHDK and CDR2 SYGVNS.

The V call is TRBV9, the J call TRBJ1-1; D not certain. Germline CDR1 is SGDLS and CDR2 is YYNGEE. The V end was cut by 4 bases, the J end by 4 bases, with 8 bases between. This CDR3 is built from 12 residues. As DNA, the CDR3 is TGTGCCAGCAGCTTTTCAGGCACTGAAGCTTTCTTT. It translates to CASSFSGTEAFF.

J is TRBJ1-1 and V is TRBV14; perhaps TRBD1 as D (5 bases). The V end was cut by 6 bases, the J end by 7 bases, with 9 bases between. This CDR3 contains 11 residues. Per the germline V gene, CDR1 is SGHDN and CDR2 is FVKESK. CDR3 sequence: CASSRQSEAFF. The CDR3 region has the DNA TGTGCCAGCAGTCGACAGAGTGAAGCTTTCTTT.

This clone was counted once. The J gene is TRBJ2-1, the V gene TRBV18; TRBD1 agrees at 9 bases. Germline-derived CDR1 and CDR2 are KGHSH and LQKENI. The ends lost 4 bases at V and 4 bases at J; junction bases unmatched: 5. The CDR3 runs 15 residues. CDR3 coding DNA: TGTGCCAGCTCACGTGACAGGGGGGAATACAATGAGCAGTTCTTC. It yields the protein CASSRDRGEYNEQFF. Together with reference TRBV18 and TRBJ2-1, the CDR3 gives the full variable domain: NAGVMQNPRHLVRRRGQEARLRCSPMKGHSHVYWYRQLPEEGLKFMVYLQKENIIDESGMPKERFSAEFPKEGPSILRIQQVVRGDSAAYFCASSRDRGEYNEQFFGPGTRLTVL.

The gene calls are TRBV4-1 and TRBJ1-6; D uncertain. Trimming took off 0 bases at V and 12 bases at J, with 9 bases between the two ends. The CDR3 contains 13 residues. Germline V gene sequence: CDR1 MGHRA, CDR2 YSYEKL. CDR3 in DNA: TGCGCCAGCAGCCAAGATGGGAGAGTACCCCTCCACTTT. Translated, it gives CASSQDGRVPLHF.

The chain has TRBV10-3 and TRBJ1-1; 7 bases match TRBD1. Germline CDR1 ENHRY, CDR2 SYGVKD. V shed 4 bases and J 1 base; nucleotides not matched to a gene: 6. The CDR3 sequence is 15 residues long. The CDR3 reads CAISVERTGNTEAFF. In DNA form, the CDR3 reads TGTGCCATCAGTGTAGAAAGGACAGGGAACACTGAAGCTTTCTTT.

The CDR3 here is CASRNLQNTEAFF. CDR3 nucleotides: TGCGCCAGCAGAAATTTACAGAACACTGAAGCTTTCTTT. The V gene is TRBV5-1, the J gene TRBJ1-1; D gene uncertain. The V gene's germline CDR1 is SGHRS and CDR2 YFSETQ. CDR3 length equals 13 residues. Trimming removed 5 bases from V and 1 base from J, with 9 bases in between.

The V and J genes are TRBV10-1 and TRBJ2-2; D may be TRBD1 (6 bases). V was clipped by 8 bases and J by 1 base, with 11 bases between them. Germline loops: CDR1 WNHNN, CDR2 SYGVQD (reference sequence). CDR3 size: 14 residues. The DNA of the CDR3 is TGCGCCAGCGGCCTACAGGGGAACACCGGGGAGCTGTTTTTT. It is translated as CASGLQGNTGELFF.

V and J are TRBV12-3 or TRBV12-4 and TRBJ2-5, with 10 bases aligning to TRBD2. V trimming: 9 bases; J trimming: 2 bases; junction bases outside the gene matches: 3. CDR3 length: 13 amino acids. CDR3 nucleotides: TGTGCCAGTGCGACTAGCGGGCAAGAGACCCAGTACTTC. Protein sequence: CASATSGQETQYF.

The chain carries TRBV15 and TRBJ1-5; possibly TRBD1 for D (6 bases). The V and J ends lost 3 bases and 3 bases respectively, with 12 bases between them. Germline CDR1 is LNHNV and CDR2 is YYDKDF (reference sequence). CDR3 length: 15 amino acids. The CDR3 coding sequence is TGTGCCACCAGCAGTCCGGGACAAGACAATCAGCCCCAGCATTTT. Translation: CATSSPGQDNQPQHF.

This chain's CDR3 is CASSLDVAGGTYNEQFF. CDR3 nucleotides: TGTGCCAGCAGCTTAGACGTAGCGGGGGGGACCTACAATGAGCAGTTCTTC. The chain recombines TRBV7-9 with TRBJ2-1, with TRBD2 identical over 11 bases. In germline, CDR1 is SEHNR, CDR2 FQNEAQ (reference sequence). The CDR3 contains 17 residues. V shed 1 base, J shed 2 bases, and the junction held 4 bases outside the gene matches.

This clone was counted once. The CDR3 region is CATSDSTGQGTSSDTQYF. The CDR3 bases are TGTGCCACCAGTGATTCCACCGGACAGGGGACCTCATCAGATACGCAGTATTTT. J is TRBJ2-3 and V is TRBV24-1; 9 bases agree with TRBD1. The CDR3 totals 18 residues. The V segment lost 2 bases and the J segment 4 bases; nucleotides outside the gene matches: 12. CDR1 and CDR2 (germline): KGHDR, SFDVKD.

The CDR3: CASSLSHGTGSSPLHF. CDR3 DNA sequence: TGTGCCAGCAGTTTGTCCCACGGGACAGGGTCTTCACCCCTCCACTTT. The chain combines TRBV27 with TRBJ1-6; 9 bases align to TRBD1. This CDR3 has 16 amino acids. Germline V gives CDR1 MNHEY, CDR2 SMNVEV (reference sequence). V lost 3 bases and J lost 9; bases outside the gene matches: 9.

The chain is built from TRBV7-2 and TRBJ1-2, with 7 bases that match TRBD1. The CDR3 extends over 15 amino acids. V shed 1 base, J shed 5 bases, and the junction held 7 bases outside the gene matches. From germline, CDR1 is SGHTA and CDR2 FQGNSA. CDR3 loop: CASSLEGGNAYGYTF. Here the CDR3 DNA reads TGTGCCAGCAGCTTAGAAGGGGGCAATGCTTATGGCTACACCTTC.

The rearrangement uses TRBV27 and TRBJ1-1; TRBD1 aligns across 7 bases. This CDR3 is 13 amino acids long. J lost 1 base, V lost 8 bases, and 4 bases had no gene match. Germline V gives CDR1 MNHEY, CDR2 SMNVEV (reference sequence). DNA for the CDR3: TGTGCCAGCCAGTGGACAGGGAACACTGAAGCTTTCTTT. This codes for CASQWTGNTEAFF.

The rearrangement links TRBV9 to TRBJ2-1; TRBD2 aligns across 13 bases. Germline V gene data show CDR1 as SGDLS and CDR2 as YYNGEE. The CDR3 sequence is 17 residues long. With 0 bases clipped from V and 9 bases from J, the junction kept 9 bases outside the gene matches. CDR3 sequence (DNA): TGTGCCAGCAGCGTAGCTGGGTTGACTAGCGGGAGGACTGAGCAGTTCTTC. This encodes CASSVAGLTSGRTEQFF.

The chain uses TRBV19 and TRBJ2-1; TRBD2 agrees at 7 bases. The CDR3 has 17 amino acids. Germline-derived CDR1 and CDR2 are LNHDA and SQIVND (reference sequence). Trimming removed 4 bases from V and 5 bases from J; junction bases left unmatched: 14. The CDR3 bases are TGTGCCAGTAGTAACCCCTTTGTTGCGGGAGATAACAATGAGCAGTTCTTC. Its protein is CASSNPFVAGDNNEQFF.

This rearrangement joins TRBV5-4 to TRBJ2-2, with 14 bases aligning to TRBD2. The CDR3 extends over 15 amino acids. Germline assignment: CDR1 SGHNT and CDR2 YYREEE (reference sequence). With V trimmed by 3 bases and J by 7 bases, 2 bases remained unmatched. CDR3 bases: TGTGCCAGCAGCTGGGGGACTAGCGGGAGCGGGGAGCTGTTTTTT. This translates into CASSWGTSGSGELFF.

The rearrangement uses TRBV14 and TRBJ1-4; 7 bases map to TRBD1. Germline CDR1 reads SGHDN; CDR2 reads FVKESK. V dropped 2 bases and J dropped 4; count of bases not matched to a gene: 4. The CDR3 runs to 15 residues. The CDR3 DNA reads as TGTGCCAGCAGCCAAAACAGGGGACTTAATGAAAAACTGTTTTTT. Amino acids: CASSQNRGLNEKLFF.

This clone was detected once. CDR3 in DNA: TGTGCCTGGAGTGTACAGGGACTAGGGATAGATACGCAGTATTTT. Its translation: CAWSVQGLGIDTQYF. This chain joins TRBV30 and TRBJ2-3; 8 bases agree with TRBD2. The J segment lost 5 bases and the V segment lost 0 bases, leaving 7 bases of the junction unmatched. Germline loops: CDR1 GTSNPN, CDR2 SVGIG (reference sequence). The CDR3 totals 15 residues.

The V call is TRBV5-1, the J call TRBJ1-2, with D possibly matching TRBD1 (5 bases). CDR3 length: 14 amino acids. Germline V CDR1 and CDR2: SGHRS, YFSETQ. Trimming removed 2 bases from V and 1 base from J, with 9 bases in between. Here the CDR3 DNA reads TGCGCCAGCAGCTTCGGGGGGTTTAACTATGGCTACACCTTC. Translating it yields CASSFGGFNYGYTF.